The following is a T cell receptor beta chain sequence with its context. Its target is not known. This sample is drawn from a study of cytomegalovirus exposure and HLA in healthy donors. Unrecorded immune exposure was likely among donors, who were nominally healthy when sampled. J gave up 4 bases and V 4 bases, and 16 bases lay outside the gene matches. The length of the CDR3 is 18 residues. Germline CDR1 reads SEHNR; CDR2 reads FQNEAQ (reference sequence). Whole-study findings and limits: Among TCR beta chains of equal frequency, HLA-associated ones were more clonally expanded in a later analysis. Rare TCR sequences dominated, though some public TCRs recurred in many donors.

PCR involved 60 Vbeta and 13 Jbeta primers. Per the original data handling: Unique TCR beta chains totaled some 88 million in a later count, with approximately 11 million of them shared. Sequenced by immunoSEQ multiplex PCR; TCRdb stores in-frame clones only, minus some. V and J calls and clone size come straight from that table; D and trimming were deduced from the DNA. Of around 110,000 clones in the sample, 70% to 85% were seen once. The sample consisted of PBMCs. The clonotype comes from a man between 60 and 75 years old in good health and CMV-seronegative. The genes are TRBV7-9 and TRBJ1-5; 7 bases map to TRBD1. The CDR3 is CASSSGVATGKGNQPQHF. The CDR3 DNA is TGTGCCAGCAGCTCGGGGGTTGCGACAGGGAAGGGAAATCAGCCCCAGCATTTT.